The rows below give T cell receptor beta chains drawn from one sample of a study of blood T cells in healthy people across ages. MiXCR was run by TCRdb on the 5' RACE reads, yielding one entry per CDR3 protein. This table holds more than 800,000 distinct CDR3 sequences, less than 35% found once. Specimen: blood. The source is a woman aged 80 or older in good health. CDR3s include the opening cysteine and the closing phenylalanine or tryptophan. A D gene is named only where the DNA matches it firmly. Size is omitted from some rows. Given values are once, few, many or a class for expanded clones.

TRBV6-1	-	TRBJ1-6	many	TGTGCCAGCAGTGAACGGACAGACAGATTCTCCTATAATTCACCCCTCCACTTT	CASSERTDRFSYNSPLHF
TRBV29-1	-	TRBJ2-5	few	TGCAGCGCCGTCGGGGAGTATGAAGAGACCCAGTACTTC	CSAVGEYEETQYF
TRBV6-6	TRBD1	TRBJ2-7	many	TGTGCCAGCAGTACCCGACAGGGCAACTCCTACGAGCAGTACTTC	CASSTRQGNSYEQYF
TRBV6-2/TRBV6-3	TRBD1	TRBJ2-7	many	TGTGCCAGCAGTGACTCCGGGACAGGGAACTACGAGCAGTACTTC	CASSDSGTGNYEQYF
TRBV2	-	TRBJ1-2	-	TGTGCCAGCAGTGAAGGGCAGCCAAACTATGGCTACACCTTC	CASSEGQPNYGYTF
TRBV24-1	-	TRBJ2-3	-	TGTGCCACCAGTGCGGGAGATACGCAGTATTTT	CATSAGDTQYF
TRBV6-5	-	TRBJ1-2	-	TGTGCCAGCAGTTATGGGGAGGGGGGCGGCTACACCTTC	CASSYGEGGGYTF
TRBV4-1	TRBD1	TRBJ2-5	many	TGCGCCAGCAGCCGCCCGGGACAGGGTCCGGAGACCCAGTACTTC	CASSRPGQGPETQYF
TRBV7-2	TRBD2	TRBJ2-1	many	TGTGCCAGCAGCTTTTTGGGACTAGCGGGGAGGAGTGAGCAGTTCTTC	CASSFLGLAGRSEQFF
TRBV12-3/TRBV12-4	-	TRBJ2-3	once	TGTGCCAGCAGTTACGGGCGAGGTAGGGCAGATACGCAGTATTTT	CASSYGRGRADTQYF
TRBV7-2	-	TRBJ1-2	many	TGTGCCAGCAGCTTAGAAGCAGTTCCCTATGGCTACACCTTC	CASSLEAVPYGYTF
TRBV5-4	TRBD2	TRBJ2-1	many	TGTGCCAGCAGCTTACTAGCGGGGGGCAGCGATGAGCAGTTCTTC	CASSLLAGGSDEQFF
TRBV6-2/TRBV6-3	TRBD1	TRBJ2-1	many	TGTGCCAGCAGCGACAGGGTTAATGAGCAGTTCTTC	CASSDRVNEQFF
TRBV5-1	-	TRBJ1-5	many	TGCGCCAGCCCGAGCAATCAGCCCCAGCATTTT	CASPSNQPQHF
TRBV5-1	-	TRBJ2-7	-	TGCGCCAGCAGCGATCGAGGGGGTTCACTCGACGAGCAGTACTTC	CASSDRGGSLDEQYF
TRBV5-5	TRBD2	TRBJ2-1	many	TGTGCCAGCAGCTTGGAGCTAGCGGCTGGTGAGCAGTTCTTC	CASSLELAAGEQFF
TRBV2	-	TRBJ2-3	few	TGTGCCAGCAGCAGGGTGGACACAGATACGCAGTATTTT	CASSRVDTDTQYF
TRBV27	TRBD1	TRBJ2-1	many	TGTGCCAGCAGCTTCCGGGGACAGGGGAACAATGAGCAGTTCTTC	CASSFRGQGNNEQFF